The 18 T cell receptor beta chains in this list originate from one sample, sequenced in a study of T cells expressing NK-cell markers (dated by TCRdb to 2020 to 2022). Libraries were made using 5' RACE. These reads were obtained on an Illumina HiSeq 2000. Based on TCRdb reprocessing of the reads, there is one entry per CDR3 protein sequence, and DNA is missing. This sample's listing comprises approximately 550,000 distinct CDR3 sequences. The ten most abundant clones make up approximately 4% of the sample. Sequencing was done on a sample of blood T cells: a sorted CD56 or NKG2C T cell subset, CD4+ or CD8+ T cells, or bulk PBMC T cells (not recorded which). All receptors derive from a man in his late teens or twenties in good health. Donor details come from another sample of the same person, matched by shared clones.

The chain uses TRBV5-1 and TRBJ2-7; TCRdb gives TRBD1 as the D gene, but with no DNA this cannot be confirmed. Germline-derived CDR1 and CDR2 are SGHRS and YFSETQ. This CDR3 is built from 15 residues. The CDR3 is CASSHIRDGKYEQYF.

This chain connects TRBV20-1 to TRBJ2-4; as DNA is missing, the TRBD2 call by TCRdb cannot be tested. Germline V gene lookup returns CDR1 DFQATT and CDR2 SNEGSKA (reference sequence). The length of the CDR3 is 13 residues. The CDR3 region is CSAGGEGTDIQYF.

CDR3 sequence reads: CASSSLEGGGWEQFF. The chain recombines TRBV6-5 with TRBJ2-1; the D call of TRBD1 rests on TCRdb alone, since no DNA is present to check it. Germline assignment: CDR1 MNHEY and CDR2 SVGAGI. This CDR3 contains 15 residues.

The rearrangement links TRBV7-8 to TRBJ2-1; TCRdb names TRBD1, which stays unverified in the absence of DNA. The germline V gene encodes CDR1 SGHVS and CDR2 FQNEAQ. The CDR3 consists of 14 residues. CDR3 amino acids: CASSLDRAVNEQFF. The whole variable domain, remainder taken from reference TRBV7-8 and TRBJ2-1, is GAGVSQSPRYKVAKRGQDVALRCDPISGHVSLFWYQQALGQGPEFLTYFQNEAQLDKSGLPSDRFFAERPEGSVSTLKIQRTQQEDSAVYLCASSLDRAVNEQFFGPGTRLTVL.

The chain couples TRBV15 to TRBJ2-2; TCRdb calls TRBD1, which cannot be checked without DNA. Germline CDR1 and CDR2: LNHNV and YYDKDF (reference sequence). CDR3 length: 16 amino acids. CDR3 loop: CATSRAGGWGAGELFF.

The rearrangement uses TRBV28 and TRBJ2-5; the TCRdb call, TRBD2, lacks DNA for checking. The CDR3 runs 11 residues. Germline values: CDR1 MDHEN, CDR2 SYDVKM. CDR3 protein: CASSTEGTQYF.

This chain links TRBV3-1 with TRBJ2-7. Looked up from germline, CDR1 is LGHDT and CDR2 is YNNKEL (reference sequence). The CDR3 totals 14 residues. Here the CDR3 reads CASSHLTSSYEQYF.

The rearrangement links TRBV20-1 to TRBJ1-5; as DNA is missing, the TRBD1 call by TCRdb cannot be tested. The CDR3 sequence is 16 residues long. Germline CDR1 reads DFQATT; CDR2 reads SNEGSKA (reference sequence). This chain's CDR3 is CSAADISGTLVEPQHF.

This rearrangement joins TRBV5-1 to TRBJ2-1; TCRdb reports TRBD2, a call that lacks DNA to check it against. This CDR3 comprises 16 residues. Germline CDR1 SGHRS, CDR2 YFSETQ. Here the CDR3 reads CASSLGDFSSYNEQFF.

The gene calls are TRBV28 and TRBJ2-7; TCRdb's D gene call, TRBD1, goes unchecked for lack of DNA. The CDR3 extends over 13 amino acids. Germline V gene data show CDR1 as MDHEN and CDR2 as SYDVKM. The CDR3 protein is CASAPGGSYEQYF.

J is TRBJ2-5 and V is TRBV11-1; absent DNA, TCRdb's TRBD1 call cannot be checked. The length of the CDR3 is 11 residues. Germline V gene sequence: CDR1 SGHAT, CDR2 FQDESV (reference sequence). CDR3 region: CASKGEETQYF.

This chain connects TRBV7-9 to TRBJ2-1. Germline V CDR1 and CDR2: SEHNR, FQNEAQ (reference sequence). The CDR3 is made up of 11 amino acids. CDR3 in amino acids: CALDRPNEQFF.

This chain joins TRBV7-6 and TRBJ2-7; TCRdb's D call of TRBD2 is untestable without DNA. The CDR3 contains 16 residues. Germline assignment: CDR1 SGHVS and CDR2 FNYEAQ. CDR3 in amino acids: CASSFILAGGPNEQYF.

The rearrangement uses TRBV6-5 and TRBJ1-5. Germline-derived CDR1 and CDR2 are MNHEY and SVGAGI. This CDR3 contains 13 residues. This CDR3 reads CASRQPPYQPQHF.

This chain joins TRBV12-3 or TRBV12-4 and TRBJ2-7. This CDR3 is built from 18 residues. This CDR3 is CASSLEVPERMFSYEQYF.

This chain joins TRBV3-1 and TRBJ2-1; TCRdb calls TRBD2, which cannot be checked without DNA. Germline CDR1 reads LGHDT; CDR2 reads YNNKEL (reference sequence). The CDR3 totals 18 residues. The CDR3 sequence is CASSQGPPGLAGGHEQFF.

The chain employs TRBV30 and TRBJ2-3; no DNA is available, so the TRBD1 call from TCRdb remains unchecked. CDR1 and CDR2 (germline): GTSNPN, SVGIG (reference sequence). This CDR3 spans 13 amino acids. The CDR3 spells CAWRTDGEDTQYF.

This sequence joins TRBV12-3 or TRBV12-4 and TRBJ2-1; absent DNA, TCRdb's TRBD2 call cannot be checked. The CDR3 totals 19 residues. CDR3 loop: CASSLLAGGPVPPYNEQFF.